This T cell receptor (beta chain) came from a study of cytomegalovirus exposure and HLA in healthy donors. Looking at the study overall: Earlier, about 179 million T cells were analyzed, and some 120 million unique TCR beta sequences were found among them.

The CDR3 runs to 15 residues. CDR1 is SGHDT and CDR2 is YYEEEE in the germline V gene. V was pared by 4 bases and J by 6 bases, with 20 bases between. Study conclusions and caveats: TCR beta V- and J-gene trimming was later associated with a missense DCLRE1C variant.

Turning to this clone: What it binds is unknown.

The PCR used 60 Vbeta and 13 Jbeta primers. The protocol was immunoSEQ multiplex PCR, while the TCRdb copy is restricted to in-frame clones and leaves out a portion. The data hold under 150,000 clones, with around 84% observed a single time. V and J are TRBV5-6 and TRBJ2-7, with D perhaps TRBD1 (5 bases). The material sequenced was PBMCs. The sequence derives from a man in his forties in good health and CMV-seropositive. The CDR3 protein is CASSPTNSWGGEQYF. CDR3 nucleotide sequence: TGTGCCAGCAGCCCCACGAACTCTTGGGGCGGCGAGCAGTACTTC.